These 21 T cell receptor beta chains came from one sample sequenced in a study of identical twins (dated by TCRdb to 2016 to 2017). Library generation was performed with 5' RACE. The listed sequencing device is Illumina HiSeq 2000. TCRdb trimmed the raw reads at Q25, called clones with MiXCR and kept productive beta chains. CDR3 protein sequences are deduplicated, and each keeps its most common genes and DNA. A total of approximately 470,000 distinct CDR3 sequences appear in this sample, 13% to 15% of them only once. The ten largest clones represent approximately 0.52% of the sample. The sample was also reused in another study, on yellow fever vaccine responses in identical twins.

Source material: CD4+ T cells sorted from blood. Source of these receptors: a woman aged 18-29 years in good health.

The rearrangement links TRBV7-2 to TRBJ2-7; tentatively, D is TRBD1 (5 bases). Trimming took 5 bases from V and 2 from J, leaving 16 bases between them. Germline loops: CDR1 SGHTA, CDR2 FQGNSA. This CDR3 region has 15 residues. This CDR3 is CASSTGQGGPYEQYF. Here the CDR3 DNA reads TGTGCCAGCAGCACCGGTCAGGGTGGTCCCTACGAGCAGTACTTC.

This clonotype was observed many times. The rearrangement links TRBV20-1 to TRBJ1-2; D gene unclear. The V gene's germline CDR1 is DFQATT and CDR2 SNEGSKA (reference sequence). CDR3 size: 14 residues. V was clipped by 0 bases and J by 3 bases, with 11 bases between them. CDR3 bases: TGCAGTGCTAGAGACTGGACGGATTACTATGGCTACACCTTC. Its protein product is CSARDWTDYYGYTF.

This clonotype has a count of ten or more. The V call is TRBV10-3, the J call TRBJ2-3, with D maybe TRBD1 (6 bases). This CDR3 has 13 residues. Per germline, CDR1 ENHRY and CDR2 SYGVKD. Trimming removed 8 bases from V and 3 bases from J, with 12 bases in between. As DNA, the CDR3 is TGTGCCATCGGTTTTCAGGGGACAGATACGCAGTATTTT. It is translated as CAIGFQGTDTQYF.

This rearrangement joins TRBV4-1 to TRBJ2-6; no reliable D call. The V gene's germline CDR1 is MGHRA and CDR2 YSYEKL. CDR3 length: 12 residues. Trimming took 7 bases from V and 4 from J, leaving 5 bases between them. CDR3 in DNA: TGCGCCAGCAATTCCGGGGCCAACGTCCTGACTTTC. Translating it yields CASNSGANVLTF.

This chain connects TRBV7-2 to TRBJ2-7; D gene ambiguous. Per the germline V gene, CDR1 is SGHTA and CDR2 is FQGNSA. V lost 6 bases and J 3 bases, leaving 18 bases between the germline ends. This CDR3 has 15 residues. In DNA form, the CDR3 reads TGTGCCAGCAGTCCCTCCCAGGTTCGGGTCTACGAGCAGTACTTC. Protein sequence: CASSPSQVRVYEQYF.

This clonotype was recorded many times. This chain's CDR3 is CASSYGRASSTDTQYF. Written as DNA, the CDR3 is TGTGCCAGCAGTTACGGCCGGGCCTCTAGCACAGATACGCAGTATTTT. The J gene is TRBJ2-3, the V gene TRBV6-2 or TRBV6-3, with D unresolved. The CDR3 has 16 residues. The germline V gene has CDR1 MNHEY and CDR2 SVGEGT. The V end lost 2 bases, the J end lost 0 bases, and 12 bases lay between the germline ends.

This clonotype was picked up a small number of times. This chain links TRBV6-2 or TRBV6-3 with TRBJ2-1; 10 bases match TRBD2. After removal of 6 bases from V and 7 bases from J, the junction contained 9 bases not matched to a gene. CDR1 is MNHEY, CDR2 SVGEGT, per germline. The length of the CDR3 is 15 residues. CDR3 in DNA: TGTGCCAGCAGCACGGGAGTGACTAGCGGGAATGAGCAGTTCTTC. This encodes CASSTGVTSGNEQFF.

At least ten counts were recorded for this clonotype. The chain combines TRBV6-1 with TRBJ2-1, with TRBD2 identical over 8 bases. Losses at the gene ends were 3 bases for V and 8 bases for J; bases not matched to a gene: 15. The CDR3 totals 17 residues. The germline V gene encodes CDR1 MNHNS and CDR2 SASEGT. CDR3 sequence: CASSDLTGTSWEDEQFF. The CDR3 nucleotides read TGTGCCAGCAGTGACTTAACCGGGACTAGTTGGGAGGATGAGCAGTTCTTC.

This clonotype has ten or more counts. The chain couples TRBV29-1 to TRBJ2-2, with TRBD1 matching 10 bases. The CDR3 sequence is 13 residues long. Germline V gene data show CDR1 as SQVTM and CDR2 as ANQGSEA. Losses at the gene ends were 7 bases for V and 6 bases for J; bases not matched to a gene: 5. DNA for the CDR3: TGCAGCGCAGGGACAGGGGTTGCCGGGGAGCTGTTTTTT. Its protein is CSAGTGVAGELFF.

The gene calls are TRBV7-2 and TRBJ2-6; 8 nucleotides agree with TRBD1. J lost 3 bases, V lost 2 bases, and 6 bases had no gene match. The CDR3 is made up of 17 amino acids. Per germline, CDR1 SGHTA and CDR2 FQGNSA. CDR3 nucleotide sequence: TGTGCCAGCAGCTTAAGGACAGGGTCGGTTGGGGCCAACGTCCTGACTTTC. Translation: CASSLRTGSVGANVLTF.

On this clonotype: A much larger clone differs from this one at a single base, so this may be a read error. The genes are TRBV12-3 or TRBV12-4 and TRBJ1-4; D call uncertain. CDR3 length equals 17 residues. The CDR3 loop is CAISLALAGLRPEKLFF. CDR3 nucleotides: TGTGCCATCAGTTTAGCGCTAGCCGGGCTAAGGCCCGAAAAACTGTTTTTT.

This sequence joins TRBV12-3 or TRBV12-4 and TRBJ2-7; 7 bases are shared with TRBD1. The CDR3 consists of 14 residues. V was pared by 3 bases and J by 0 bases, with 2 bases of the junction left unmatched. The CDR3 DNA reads TGTGCCAGCAGTTTTCCAGGGGGCTCCTACGAGCAGTACTTC. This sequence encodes CASSFPGGSYEQYF.

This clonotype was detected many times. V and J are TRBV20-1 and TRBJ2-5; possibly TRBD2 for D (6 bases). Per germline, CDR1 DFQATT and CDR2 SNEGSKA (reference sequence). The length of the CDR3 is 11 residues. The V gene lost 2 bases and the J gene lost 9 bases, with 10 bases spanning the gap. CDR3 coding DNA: TGCAGTGCTAGAATCGGGGAGGCCCAGTACTTC. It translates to CSARIGEAQYF.

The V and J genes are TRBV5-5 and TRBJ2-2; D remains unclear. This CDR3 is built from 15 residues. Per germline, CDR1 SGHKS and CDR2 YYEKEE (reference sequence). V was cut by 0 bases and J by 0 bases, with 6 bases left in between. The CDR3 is CASSLDTPNTGELFF. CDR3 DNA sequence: TGTGCCAGCAGCTTGGACACCCCGAACACCGGGGAGCTGTTTTTT.

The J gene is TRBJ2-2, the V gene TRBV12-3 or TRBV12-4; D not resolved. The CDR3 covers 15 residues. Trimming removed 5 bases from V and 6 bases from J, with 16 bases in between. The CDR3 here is CASSPTLGNAGELFF. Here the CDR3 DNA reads TGTGCCAGCAGTCCAACCCTGGGTAACGCCGGGGAGCTGTTTTTT.

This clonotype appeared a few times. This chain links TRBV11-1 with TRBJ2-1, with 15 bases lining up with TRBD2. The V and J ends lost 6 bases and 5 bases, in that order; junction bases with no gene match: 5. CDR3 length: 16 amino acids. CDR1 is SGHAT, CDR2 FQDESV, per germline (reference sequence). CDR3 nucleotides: TGTGCCAGCAGAACCGGGACTAGCGGGAGGAACAATGAGCAGTTCTTC. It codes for CASRTGTSGRNNEQFF.

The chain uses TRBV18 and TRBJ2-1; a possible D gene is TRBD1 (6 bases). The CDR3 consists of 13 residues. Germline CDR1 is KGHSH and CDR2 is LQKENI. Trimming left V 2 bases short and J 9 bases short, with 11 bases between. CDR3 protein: CASSPTGKSEQFF. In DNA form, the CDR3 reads TGTGCCAGCTCACCAACAGGGAAGTCTGAGCAGTTCTTC. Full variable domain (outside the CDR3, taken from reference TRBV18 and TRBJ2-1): NAGVMQNPRHLVRRRGQEARLRCSPMKGHSHVYWYRQLPEEGLKFMVYLQKENIIDESGMPKERFSAEFPKEGPSILRIQQVVRGDSAAYFCASSPTGKSEQFFGPGTRLTVL.

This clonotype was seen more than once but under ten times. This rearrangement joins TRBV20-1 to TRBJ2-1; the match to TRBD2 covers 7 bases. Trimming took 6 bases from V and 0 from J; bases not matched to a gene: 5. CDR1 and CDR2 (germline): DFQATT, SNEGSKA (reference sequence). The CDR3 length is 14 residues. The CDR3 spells CSALAASSYNEQFF. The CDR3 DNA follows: TGCAGTGCCCTAGCGGCTAGCTCCTACAATGAGCAGTTCTTC.

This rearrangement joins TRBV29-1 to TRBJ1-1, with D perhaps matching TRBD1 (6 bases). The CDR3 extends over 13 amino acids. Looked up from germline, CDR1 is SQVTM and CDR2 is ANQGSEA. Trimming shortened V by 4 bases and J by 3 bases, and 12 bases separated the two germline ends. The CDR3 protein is CSVGNTGYTEAFF. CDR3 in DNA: TGCAGCGTTGGTAATACAGGGTACACTGAAGCTTTCTTT.

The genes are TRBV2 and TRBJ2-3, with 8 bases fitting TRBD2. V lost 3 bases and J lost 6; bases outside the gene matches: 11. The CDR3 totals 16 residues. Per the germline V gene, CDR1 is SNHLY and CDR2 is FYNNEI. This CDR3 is CASSDIRTSFFDTQYF. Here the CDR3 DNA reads TGTGCCAGCAGTGATATTAGGACTAGCTTCTTCGATACGCAGTATTTT.

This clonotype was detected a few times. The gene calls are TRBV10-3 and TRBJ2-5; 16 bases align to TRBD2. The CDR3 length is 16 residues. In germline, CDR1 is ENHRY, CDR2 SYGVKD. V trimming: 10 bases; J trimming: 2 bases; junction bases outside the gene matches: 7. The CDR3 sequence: CATAPGLAGGQETQYF. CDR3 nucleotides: TGTGCCACCGCCCCGGGACTAGCGGGAGGGCAAGAGACCCAGTACTTC.